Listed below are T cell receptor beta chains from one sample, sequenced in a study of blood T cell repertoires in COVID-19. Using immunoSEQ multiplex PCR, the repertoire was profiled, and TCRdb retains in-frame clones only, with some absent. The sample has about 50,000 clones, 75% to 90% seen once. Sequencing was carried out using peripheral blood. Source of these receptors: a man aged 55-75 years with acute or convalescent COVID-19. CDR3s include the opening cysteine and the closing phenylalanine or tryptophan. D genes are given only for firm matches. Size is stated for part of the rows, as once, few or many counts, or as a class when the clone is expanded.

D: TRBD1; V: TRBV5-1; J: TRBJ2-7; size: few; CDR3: CASSTWTGSYEQYF; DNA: TGCGCCAGCAGCACATGGACAGGGAGTTACGAGCAGTACTTC
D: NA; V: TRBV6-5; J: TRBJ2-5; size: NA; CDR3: CASSRPEAQYF; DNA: TGTGCCAGCAGCCGTCCGGAGGCCCAGTACTTC
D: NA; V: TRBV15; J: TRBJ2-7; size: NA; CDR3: CATGGQGGAYEQYF; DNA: TGTGCCACCGGGGGGCAGGGAGGGGCTTACGAGCAGTACTTC
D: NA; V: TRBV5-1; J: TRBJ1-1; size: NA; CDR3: CASSPPGNTEAFF; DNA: TGCGCCAGCAGCCCCCCCGGGAACACTGAAGCTTTCTTT
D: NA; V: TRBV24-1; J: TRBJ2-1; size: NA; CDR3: CATSDALATAYNEQFF; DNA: TGTGCCACCAGTGATGCCTTAGCAACCGCCTACAATGAGCAGTTCTTC
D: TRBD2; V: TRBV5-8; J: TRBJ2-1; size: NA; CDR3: CASSSPSGSEFF; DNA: TGTGCCAGCAGCTCCCCCAGCGGGAGTGAGTTCTTC
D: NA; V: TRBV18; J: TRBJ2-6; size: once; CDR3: CASSPRPTGSGANVLTF; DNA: TGTGCCAGCTCACCCCGACCTACAGGCTCTGGGGCCAACGTCCTGACTTTC
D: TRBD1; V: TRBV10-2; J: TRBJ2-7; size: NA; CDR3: CASSDWDRGYEQYF; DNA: TGCGCCAGCAGTGACTGGGACAGGGGTTACGAGCAGTACTTC
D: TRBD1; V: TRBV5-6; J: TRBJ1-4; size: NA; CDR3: CASSEQGATNEKLFF; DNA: TGTGCCAGCAGCGAGCAGGGGGCTACTAATGAAAAACTGTTTTTT
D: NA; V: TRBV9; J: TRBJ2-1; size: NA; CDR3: CASSVESAAYNEQFF; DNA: TGTGCCAGCAGCGTAGAGAGTGCCGCCTACAATGAGCAGTTCTTC
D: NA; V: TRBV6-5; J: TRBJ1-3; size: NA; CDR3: CASRRDGSGNTIYF; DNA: TGTGCCAGCAGGCGGGACGGCTCTGGGAACACCATATATTTT
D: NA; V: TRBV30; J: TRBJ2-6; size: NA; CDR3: CAFVGLSGANVLTF; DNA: TGTGCCTTTGTCGGACTCTCTGGGGCCAACGTCCTGACTTTC
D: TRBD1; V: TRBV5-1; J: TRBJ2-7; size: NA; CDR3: CASSLEGWTGAYEQYF; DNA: TGCGCCAGCAGCTTAGAAGGGTGGACAGGGGCCTACGAGCAGTACTTC
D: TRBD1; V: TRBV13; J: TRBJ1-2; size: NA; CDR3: CASSLTGTGKNGYTF; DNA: TGTGCCAGCAGCTTAACCGGGACAGGGAAAAATGGCTACACCTTC
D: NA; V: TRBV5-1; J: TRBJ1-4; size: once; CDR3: CASSPQYGNNEKLFF; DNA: TGCGCCAGCAGCCCCCAGTACGGGAATAATGAAAAACTGTTTTTT
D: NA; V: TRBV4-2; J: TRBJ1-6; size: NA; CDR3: CASRGAGYSPLHF; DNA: TGTGCCAGCAGGGGGGCAGGGTATTCACCCCTCCACTTT
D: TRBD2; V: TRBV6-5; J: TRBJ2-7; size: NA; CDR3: CASSYWNLAVLYEQYF; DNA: TGTGCCAGCAGTTACTGGAATCTAGCGGTCCTTTACGAGCAGTACTTC
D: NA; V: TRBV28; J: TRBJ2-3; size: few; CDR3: CASSPTFRRDGSTDTQYF; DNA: TGTGCCAGCAGCCCTACCTTCCGGCGGGACGGGAGCACAGATACGCAGTATTTT
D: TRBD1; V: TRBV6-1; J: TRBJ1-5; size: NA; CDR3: CASSEEGSGGRVNQPQHF; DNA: TGTGCCAGCAGTGAAGAAGGTTCAGGGGGACGGGTTAATCAGCCCCAGCATTTT
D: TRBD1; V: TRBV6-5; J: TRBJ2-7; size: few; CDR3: CASSHGTAPREQYF; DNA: TGTGCCAGCAGTCACGGGACAGCCCCTCGGGAGCAGTACTTC
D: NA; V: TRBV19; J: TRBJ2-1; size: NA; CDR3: CASSIGGLAIEQFF; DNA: TGTGCCAGTAGTATAGGCGGCCTAGCGATTGAGCAGTTCTTC
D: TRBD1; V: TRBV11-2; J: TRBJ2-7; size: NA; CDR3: CASSFPYRGSYEQYF; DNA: TGTGCCAGCAGCTTTCCGTACAGGGGTTCCTACGAGCAGTACTTC
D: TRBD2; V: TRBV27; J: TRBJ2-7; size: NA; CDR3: CASSLAGRISYEQYF; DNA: TGTGCCAGCAGTCTAGCGGGCAGAATCTCCTACGAGCAGTACTTC
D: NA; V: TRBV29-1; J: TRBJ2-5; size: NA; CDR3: CSVQGQAETQYF; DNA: TGCAGCGTTCAGGGGCAGGCGGAGACCCAGTACTTC
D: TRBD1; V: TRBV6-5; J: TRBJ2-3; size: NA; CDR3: CASSYSRGDTQYF; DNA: TGTGCCAGCAGTTACTCCAGGGGGGATACGCAGTATTTT
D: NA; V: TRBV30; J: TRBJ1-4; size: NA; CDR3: CAWSVRVTANEKLFF; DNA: TGTGCCTGGAGTGTACGCGTGACAGCTAATGAAAAACTGTTTTTT
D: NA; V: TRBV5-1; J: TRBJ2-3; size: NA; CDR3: CASSFGGLGGSDTQYF; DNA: TGCGCCAGCAGCTTCGGGGGGCTAGGGGGATCAGATACGCAGTATTTT
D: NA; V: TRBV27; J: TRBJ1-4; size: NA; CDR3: CASSLVRNEKLFF; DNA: TGTGCCAGCAGTTTGGTCAGGAATGAAAAACTGTTTTTT
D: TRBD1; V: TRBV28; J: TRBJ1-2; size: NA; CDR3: CASSLGGTGTRAGGYTF; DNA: TGTGCCAGCAGTTTAGGGGGGACAGGGACGAGAGCGGGTGGCTACACCTTC
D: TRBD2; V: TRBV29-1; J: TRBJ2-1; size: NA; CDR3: CSAPGGYNEQFF; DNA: TGCAGCGCCCCGGGGGGGTACAATGAGCAGTTCTTC
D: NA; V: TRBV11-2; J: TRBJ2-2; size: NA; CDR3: CASSLYLSSDTGELFF; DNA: TGTGCCAGCAGCTTATATCTGAGTTCGGACACCGGGGAGCTGTTTTTT
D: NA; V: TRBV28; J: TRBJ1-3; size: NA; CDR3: CASSLLGSSGNTIYF; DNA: TGTGCCAGCAGTTTACTGGGCAGCTCTGGAAACACCATATATTTT
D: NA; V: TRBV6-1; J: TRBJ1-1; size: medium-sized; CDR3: CASSDPQGEAFF; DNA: TGTGCCAGCAGTGACCCCCAGGGGGAAGCTTTCTTT
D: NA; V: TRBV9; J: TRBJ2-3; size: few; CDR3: CASSVEGTSTDTQYF; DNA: TGTGCCAGCAGCGTAGAAGGGACTAGCACAGATACGCAGTATTTT
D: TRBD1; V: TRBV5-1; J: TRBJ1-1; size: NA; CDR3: CASSLSGGTNTEAFF; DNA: TGCGCCAGCAGCCTATCAGGGGGCACGAACACTGAAGCTTTCTTT
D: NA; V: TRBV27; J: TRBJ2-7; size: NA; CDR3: CASSLRYEQYF; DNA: TGTGCCAGCAGTTTACGGTACGAGCAGTACTTC
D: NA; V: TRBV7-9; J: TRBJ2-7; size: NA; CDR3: CASSLGSGEQYF; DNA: TGTGCCAGCAGCCTAGGGTCGGGTGAGCAGTACTTC
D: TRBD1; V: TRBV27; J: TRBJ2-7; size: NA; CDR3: CASSPEAWTGFHEQYF; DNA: TGTGCCAGCAGCCCCGAAGCTTGGACAGGGTTCCACGAGCAGTACTTC
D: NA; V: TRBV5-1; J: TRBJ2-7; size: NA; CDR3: CASSLDPPAYEQYF; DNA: TGCGCCAGCAGCTTGGATCCCCCGGCCTACGAGCAGTACTTC
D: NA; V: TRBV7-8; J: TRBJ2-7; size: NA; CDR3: CASSILPDSAYEQYF; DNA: TGTGCCAGCAGCATACTACCGGACTCCGCCTACGAGCAGTACTTC
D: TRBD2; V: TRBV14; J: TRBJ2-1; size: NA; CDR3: CASSRTSGSRYVNEQFF; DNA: TGTGCCAGCAGTCGGACTAGCGGGAGCCGTTACGTCAATGAGCAGTTCTTC
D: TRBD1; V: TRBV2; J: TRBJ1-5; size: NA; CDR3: CASMGQGNQPQHF; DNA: TGTGCCAGCATGGGACAGGGGAATCAGCCCCAGCATTTT
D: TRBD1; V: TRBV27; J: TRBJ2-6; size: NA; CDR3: CASSFGRGRSTGANVLTF; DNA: TGTGCCAGCAGTTTCGGCAGGGGGCGTTCGACTGGGGCCAACGTCCTGACTTTC
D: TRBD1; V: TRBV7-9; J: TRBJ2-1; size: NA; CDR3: CASSLPGGRSNEQFF; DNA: TGTGCCAGCAGCTTACCAGGGGGTCGGAGTAATGAGCAGTTCTTC
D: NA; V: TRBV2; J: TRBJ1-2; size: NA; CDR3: CASSERLTGAIGDYGYTF; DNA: TGTGCCAGCAGTGAAAGGTTGACAGGCGCAATAGGGGACTATGGCTACACCTTC
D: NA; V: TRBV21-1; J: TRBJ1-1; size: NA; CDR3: CASSNGGNAEAFF; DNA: TGTGCCAGCAGCAATGGAGGGAACGCTGAAGCTTTCTTT
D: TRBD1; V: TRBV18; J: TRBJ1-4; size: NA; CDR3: CASSLQGVQLFF; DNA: TGTGCCAGCTCACTTCAGGGGGTTCAACTGTTTTTT